The rows below give T cell receptor beta chains drawn from one sample of a study of T cells after yellow fever vaccination. One entry per CDR3 protein results from TCRdb running MiXCR on the 5' RACE reads. This table holds under 250,000 distinct CDR3 sequences, 2.5% to 3.5% found once. Material: CD4+ T cells sorted from PBMCs, obtained 10 days after the yellow fever booster vaccination. The origin of the receptors is a man between 18 and 35 years old who received the YFV17D yellow fever vaccine. CDR3s include the opening cysteine and the closing phenylalanine or tryptophan. D genes are given only for firm matches. Not all rows give a size; the values are once, few, many and, for expanded clones, a class.

NA	TRBJ1-6	TRBV30	few	TGTGCCTGGAAACCCGGGAGGAACTATAATTCACCCCTCCACTTT	CAWKPGRNYNSPLHF
TRBD1	TRBJ1-1	TRBV12-5	few	TGTGCTAGTGGTTTGGAGGACAGGGATTATGACGCTGAAGCTTTCTTT	CASGLEDRDYDAEAFF
NA	TRBJ2-5	TRBV7-9	NA	TGTGCCAGCAGTCAGCTAGCGCGTGGTGATGACCAAGAGACCCAGTACTTC	CASSQLARGDDQETQYF
TRBD1	TRBJ2-2	TRBV3-1	many	TGTGCCAGCAGCCGCCGGACAGGCGGCGGGGAGCTGTTTTTT	CASSRRTGGGELFF
TRBD1	TRBJ1-5	TRBV4-1	many	TGCGCCAGCAGCCAAGACCAGGGGGCCCAGCCCCAGCATTTT	CASSQDQGAQPQHF
TRBD1	TRBJ1-1	TRBV3-1	many	TGTGCCAGCAGCCACAGACAGGGGGAGGCTGAAGCTTTCTTT	CASSHRQGEAEAFF
NA	TRBJ2-3	TRBV12-3/TRBV12-4	many	TGTGCCAGTCCTCCTTCTTGGGGGGGCCGTTCCAACACAGATACGCAGTATTTT	CASPPSWGGRSNTDTQYF
NA	TRBJ1-1	TRBV10-2	many	TGCGCCAGCAGTGACCCAGGAACAAACACTGAAGCTTTCTTT	CASSDPGTNTEAFF
TRBD1	TRBJ1-1	TRBV5-1	many	TGCGCCAGCAGCCCGGGACAGGGGACGAACACTGAAGCTTTCTTT	CASSPGQGTNTEAFF
NA	TRBJ2-1	TRBV5-1	few	TGCGCCAGCAGCCTACCTACGGGGGGCTCGTACAATGAGCAGTTCTTC	CASSLPTGGSYNEQFF
NA	TRBJ1-1	TRBV5-1	NA	TGCGCCAGCAGCCCCAGAACGGGGCCAAAAGCTTTCTTT	CASSPRTGPKAFF
NA	TRBJ1-5	TRBV6-6	NA	TGTGCCAGCACCAAGGACGACTCCACTGCTCAGCCCCAGCATTTT	CASTKDDSTAQPQHF
NA	TRBJ2-7	TRBV30	many	TGTGCCTGGAGGAAGCAGGGAACCTACGAGCAGTACTTC	CAWRKQGTYEQYF
NA	TRBJ2-1	TRBV7-9	NA	TGTGCCAGCAGCTTAGCGCATTTCGGGGGCCGGAGCTCCTACAATGAGCAGTTCTTC	CASSLAHFGGRSSYNEQFF
NA	TRBJ2-1	TRBV5-1	few	TGCGCCAGCAGCTTGGGGGACAGCGGGCACAATGAGCAGTTCTTC	CASSLGDSGHNEQFF
NA	TRBJ2-7	TRBV12-3/TRBV12-4	few	TGTGCCAGCCAGGGGCAGGGCTACGAGCAGTACTTC	CASQGQGYEQYF
NA	TRBJ1-1	TRBV20-1	many	TGCAGTGCACCACAGGGCCCTGAAGCTTTCTTT	CSAPQGPEAFF
NA	TRBJ1-2	TRBV13	NA	TGTGCCAGCAGCCAGACAGTCCGGGGCTACACCTTC	CASSQTVRGYTF
TRBD2	TRBJ2-1	TRBV6-5	few	TGTGCCAGCAAGCTGGGGACTAACAACAATGAGCAGTTCTTC	CASKLGTNNNEQFF
NA	TRBJ1-2	TRBV24-1	many	TGTGCCACCAGTGACTACGGCTATGGCTACACCTTC	CATSDYGYGYTF
NA	TRBJ1-4	TRBV5-1	NA	TGCGCCAGCAGCTTGAACAGCCTAGACTTACTGTTTTTT	CASSLNSLDLLFF
NA	TRBJ1-4	TRBV28	NA	TGTGCCAGCATGGGCTTTGTAGGTGAAAAACTGTTTTTT	CASMGFVGEKLFF
TRBD1	TRBJ1-6	TRBV5-1	NA	TGCGCCAGCAGCATGAAACAGGGGGCGGACTCCTATAATTCACCCCTCCACTTT	CASSMKQGADSYNSPLHF
NA	TRBJ1-1	TRBV7-9	many	TGTGCCAGCAGCTTAGGGGGGGGAAGAGCCACTGAAGCTTTCTTT	CASSLGGGRATEAFF
NA	TRBJ2-5	TRBV2	many	TGTGCCAGCAGTGGGGACTACCAAGAGACCCAGTACTTC	CASSGDYQETQYF
NA	TRBJ2-3	TRBV11-2	many	TGTGCCAGCAGCAGAAGAGCCGACCCCACAGATACGCAGTATTTT	CASSRRADPTDTQYF
NA	TRBJ2-3	TRBV7-2	many	TGTGCCAGCAGCTTCCAAACCACAGATACGCAGTATTTT	CASSFQTTDTQYF
NA	TRBJ2-3	TRBV12-3/TRBV12-4	many	TGTGCCAGCAGTGATCTCTCCGTAGATACGCAGTATTTT	CASSDLSVDTQYF
NA	TRBJ2-7	TRBV3-1	NA	TGTGCCAGCAGCCAAGAAAGAGGCTACGAGCAGTACTTC	CASSQERGYEQYF
NA	TRBJ2-5	TRBV5-4	few	TGTGCCAGCAGCCTCGTAAGTGAGACAGAGACCCAGTACTTC	CASSLVSETETQYF
TRBD1	TRBJ2-4	TRBV12-3/TRBV12-4	many	TGTGCCAGCAGCCAAAACAGGGGTACAAACATTCAGTACTTC	CASSQNRGTNIQYF
NA	TRBJ1-2	TRBV4-3	few	TGCGCCAGCAGCCCCTCAGCGGCAGGGTTGATCTATGGCTACACCTTC	CASSPSAAGLIYGYTF
NA	TRBJ1-6	TRBV7-6	many	TGTGCCAGCAGCTTAGCAGAGAATTCACCCCTCCACTTT	CASSLAENSPLHF
NA	TRBJ2-5	TRBV10-3	NA	TGTGCCATCAGGGGGGGGGCCGACGAGACCCAGTACTTC	CAIRGGADETQYF
NA	TRBJ2-3	TRBV18	NA	TGTGCCAGCTCAAGCGAAACAGATACGCAGTATTTT	CASSSETDTQYF
TRBD1	TRBJ1-2	TRBV7-2	few	TGTGCCAGCAGCTTAGGGGCCAGGGGGACAAGAGGCTACACCTTC	CASSLGARGTRGYTF
TRBD2	TRBJ2-5	TRBV5-1	many	TGCGCCAGCAGCACGGGACTAGCGGACTTATCAAACTACCAAGAGACCCAGTACTTC	CASSTGLADLSNYQETQYF
NA	TRBJ2-7	TRBV7-2	many	TGTGCCAGCAGCTCTTGGTCGGGCCAGTACTTC	CASSSWSGQYF
NA	TRBJ1-6	TRBV4-3	many	TGCGCCAGCAGGGAGGGGTTTTCCTCCTATAATTCACCCCTCCACTTT	CASREGFSSYNSPLHF
NA	TRBJ2-1	TRBV25-1	many	TGTGCCAGCCGGACCTACTCCTACAATGAGCAGTTCTTC	CASRTYSYNEQFF
TRBD1	TRBJ1-5	TRBV2	few	TGTGCCAGCAGTGAAGAGTGGACAGGAAGCCAGCCCCAGCATTTT	CASSEEWTGSQPQHF
NA	TRBJ2-3	TRBV6-5	many	TGTGCCAGCAGTCAAGGGTGGAGAGGGGGCACAGATACGCAGTATTTT	CASSQGWRGGTDTQYF
NA	TRBJ2-7	TRBV15	NA	TGTGCCACCAGGGACGGGGGAGTCGAGCAGTACTTC	CATRDGGVEQYF
NA	TRBJ2-5	TRBV4-3	few	TGCGCCAGCAGCCAAGGCCCCGCGGTGGATGGAGAGACCCAGTACTTC	CASSQGPAVDGETQYF
NA	TRBJ1-5	TRBV5-1	many	TGCGCCAGCAGCTTAGAAGGATTCGGCAATCAGCCCCAGCATTTT	CASSLEGFGNQPQHF
NA	TRBJ1-2	TRBV6-9	NA	TGTGCCAGCAGCCCCTCCCAATGGGGGATCTATGGCTACACCTTC	CASSPSQWGIYGYTF
NA	TRBJ1-1	TRBV19	many	TGTGCCAGTAGTTTGGAGAACACTGAAGCTTTCTTT	CASSLENTEAFF
TRBD2	TRBJ2-5	TRBV7-7	many	TGTGCTAGCACCCCCACCCCGGGGGGGAAAGAGACCCAGTACTTC	CASTPTPGGKETQYF
NA	TRBJ1-2	TRBV20-1	NA	TGCAGTGCTAGAGATCTATGGGCCTCGGGTTGTGGCTACACCTTC	CSARDLWASGCGYTF
NA	TRBJ2-2	TRBV20-1	many	TGCAGTGCTAGCCACGGGACTACCGGGGAGCTGTTTTTT	CSASHGTTGELFF
NA	TRBJ2-3	TRBV4-3	NA	TGCGCCAGCAGCCAAGAGATACCGGCGATCGTGACAGATACGCAGTATTTT	CASSQEIPAIVTDTQYF
NA	TRBJ1-6	TRBV28	NA	TGTGCCAGCAGTTTAGGGCAGGGGCGGAACTATAATTCACCCCTCCACTTT	CASSLGQGRNYNSPLHF
NA	TRBJ2-3	TRBV10-3	NA	TGTGCCATGGGGGGCCAAGCGGGGCGACGCACAGATACGCAGTATTTT	CAMGGQAGRRTDTQYF
TRBD2	TRBJ2-1	TRBV10-3	many	TGTGCCATCAGTGCGGGGACTAGCGGGGGCCATGAGCAGTTCTTC	CAISAGTSGGHEQFF